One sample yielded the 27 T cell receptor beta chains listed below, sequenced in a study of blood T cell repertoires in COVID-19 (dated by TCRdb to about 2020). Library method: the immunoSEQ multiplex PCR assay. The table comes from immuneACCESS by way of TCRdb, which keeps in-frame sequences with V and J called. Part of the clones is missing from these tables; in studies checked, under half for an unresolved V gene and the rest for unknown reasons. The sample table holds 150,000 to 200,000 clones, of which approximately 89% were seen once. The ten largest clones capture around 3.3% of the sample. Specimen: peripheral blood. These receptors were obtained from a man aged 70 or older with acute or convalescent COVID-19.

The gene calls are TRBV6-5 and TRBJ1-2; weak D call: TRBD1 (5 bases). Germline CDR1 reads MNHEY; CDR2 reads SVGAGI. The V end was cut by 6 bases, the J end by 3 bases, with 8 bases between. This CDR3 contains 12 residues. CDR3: CASRQVDYGYTF. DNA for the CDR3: TGTGCCAGCAGACAGGTTGACTATGGCTACACCTTC.

The CDR3 loop is CAISEIGTGAPASYEQYF. The CDR3 coding sequence is TGTGCCATCAGTGAAATAGGGACAGGTGCTCCGGCTTCCTACGAGCAGTACTTC. The chain uses TRBV10-3 and TRBJ2-7, with TRBD1 identical over 8 bases. V dropped 3 bases and J dropped 1; count of bases not matched to a gene: 14. This CDR3 contains 18 residues. From germline, CDR1 is ENHRY and CDR2 SYGVKD.

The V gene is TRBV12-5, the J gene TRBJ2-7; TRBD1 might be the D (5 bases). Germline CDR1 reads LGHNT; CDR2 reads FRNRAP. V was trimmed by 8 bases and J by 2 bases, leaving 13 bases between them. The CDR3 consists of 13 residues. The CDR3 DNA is TGTGCTAGTTCAGACAGCCTTACCTACGAGCAGTACTTC. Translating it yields CASSDSLTYEQYF.

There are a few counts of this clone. The CDR3 region is CASSSKSGAGELFF. CDR3 coding DNA: TGTGCCAGCAGCTCAAAGTCGGGGGCCGGGGAGCTGTTTTTT. V and J are TRBV7-2 and TRBJ2-2; D is possibly TRBD2 (6 bases). Per the germline V gene, CDR1 is SGHTA and CDR2 is FQGNSA. The CDR3 is 14 amino acids. Trimming left V 4 bases short and J 6 bases short, with 12 bases between.

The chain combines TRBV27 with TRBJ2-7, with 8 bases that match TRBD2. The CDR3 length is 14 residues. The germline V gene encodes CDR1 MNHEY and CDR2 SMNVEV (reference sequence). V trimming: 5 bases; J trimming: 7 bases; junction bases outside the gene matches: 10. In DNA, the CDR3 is TGTGCCAGCAGTCCTACAGGTCGCGGGGGGGAGCAGTACTTC. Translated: CASSPTGRGGEQYF.

DNA of the CDR3: TGTGCCAGCAGCCCCCCCGGGGGGGGCGGCGGGGAGCTGTTTTTT. Residues: CASSPPGGGGGELFF. V usage is TRBV7-3 and J usage is TRBJ2-2, with TRBD2 matching over 8 bases. From germline, CDR1 is SGHTA and CDR2 FQGTGA. This CDR3 has 15 amino acids. V lost 5 bases, J lost 7 bases, and 9 bases stayed unmatched.

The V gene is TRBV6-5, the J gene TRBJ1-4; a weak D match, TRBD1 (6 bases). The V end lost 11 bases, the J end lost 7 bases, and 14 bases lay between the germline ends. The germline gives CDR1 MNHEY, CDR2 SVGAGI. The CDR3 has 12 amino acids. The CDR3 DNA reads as TGTGCCGGCTCACTCAGGGGTGAAAAACTGTTTTTT. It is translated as CAGSLRGEKLFF.

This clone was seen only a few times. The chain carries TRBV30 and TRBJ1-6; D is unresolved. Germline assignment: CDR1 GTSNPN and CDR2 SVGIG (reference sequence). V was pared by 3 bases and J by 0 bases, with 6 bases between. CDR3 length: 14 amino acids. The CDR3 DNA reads TGTGCCTGGAGGGGGAGCTCCTATAATTCACCCCTCCACTTT. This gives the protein CAWRGSSYNSPLHF.

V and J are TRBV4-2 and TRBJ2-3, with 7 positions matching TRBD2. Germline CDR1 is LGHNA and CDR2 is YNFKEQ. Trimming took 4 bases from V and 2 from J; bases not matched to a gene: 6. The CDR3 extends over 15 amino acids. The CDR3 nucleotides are TGTGCCAGCAGCCCCCCCGGGACTACCACAGATACGCAGTATTTT. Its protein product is CASSPPGTTTDTQYF.

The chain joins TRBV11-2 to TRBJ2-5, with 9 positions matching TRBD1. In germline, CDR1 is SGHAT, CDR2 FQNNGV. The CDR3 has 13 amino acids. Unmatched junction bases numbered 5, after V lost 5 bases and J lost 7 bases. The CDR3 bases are TGTGCCAGCAGCCCGGACAGGGGCGGGACCCAGTACTTC. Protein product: CASSPDRGGTQYF. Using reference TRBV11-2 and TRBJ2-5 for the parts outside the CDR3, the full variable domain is EAGVAQSPRYKIIEKRQSVAFWCNPISGHATLYWYQQILGQGPKLLIQFQNNGVVDDSQLPKDRFSAERLKGVDSTLKIQPAKLEDSAVYLCASSPDRGGTQYFGPGTRLLVL.

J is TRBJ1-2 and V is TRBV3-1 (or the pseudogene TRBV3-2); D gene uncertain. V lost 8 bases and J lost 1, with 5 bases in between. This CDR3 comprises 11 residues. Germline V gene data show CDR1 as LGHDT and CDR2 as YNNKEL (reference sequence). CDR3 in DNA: TGTGCCAGCTCCTATAACTATGGCTACACCTTC. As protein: CASSYNYGYTF.

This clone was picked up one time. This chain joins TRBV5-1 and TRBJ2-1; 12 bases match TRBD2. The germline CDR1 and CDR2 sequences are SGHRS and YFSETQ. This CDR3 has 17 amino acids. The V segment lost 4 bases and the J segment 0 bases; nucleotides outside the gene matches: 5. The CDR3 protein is CASSQGLAGSSYNEQFF. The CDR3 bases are TGCGCCAGCAGCCAAGGACTAGCGGGGAGCTCCTACAATGAGCAGTTCTTC. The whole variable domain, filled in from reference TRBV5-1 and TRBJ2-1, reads KAGVTQTPRYLIKTRGQQVTLSCSPISGHRSVSWYQQTPGQGLQFLFEYFSETQRNKGNFPGRFSGRQFSNSRSEMNVSTLELGDSALYLCASSQGLAGSSYNEQFFGPGTRLTVL.

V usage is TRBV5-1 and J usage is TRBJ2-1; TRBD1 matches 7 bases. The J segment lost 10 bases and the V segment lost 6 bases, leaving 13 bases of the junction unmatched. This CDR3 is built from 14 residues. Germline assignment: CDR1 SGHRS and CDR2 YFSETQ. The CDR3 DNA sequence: TGCGCCAGCACAGGGACAGCGGCGCAATTGGAGCAGTTCTTC. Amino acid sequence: CASTGTAAQLEQFF.

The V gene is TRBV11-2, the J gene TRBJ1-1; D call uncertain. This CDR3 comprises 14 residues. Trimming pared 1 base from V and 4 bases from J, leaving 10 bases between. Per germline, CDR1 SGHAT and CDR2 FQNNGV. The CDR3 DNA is TGTGCCAGCAGCTTAGTCTTGGTGAGCACTGAAGCTTTCTTT. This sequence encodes CASSLVLVSTEAFF.

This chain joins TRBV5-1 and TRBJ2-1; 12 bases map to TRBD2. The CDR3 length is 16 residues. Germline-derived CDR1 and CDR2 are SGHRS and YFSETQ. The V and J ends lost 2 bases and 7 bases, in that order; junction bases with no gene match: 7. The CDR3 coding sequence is TGCGCCAGCAGCTTCCAGACTAGCGGGAGTGGTAATGAGCAGTTCTTC. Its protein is CASSFQTSGSGNEQFF.

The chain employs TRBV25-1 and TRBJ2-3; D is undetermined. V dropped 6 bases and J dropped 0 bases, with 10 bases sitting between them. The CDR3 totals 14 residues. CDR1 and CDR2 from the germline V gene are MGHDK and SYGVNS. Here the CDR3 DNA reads TGTGCCAGCAGCGTCGGAGCCAGCACAGATACGCAGTATTTT. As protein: CASSVGASTDTQYF.

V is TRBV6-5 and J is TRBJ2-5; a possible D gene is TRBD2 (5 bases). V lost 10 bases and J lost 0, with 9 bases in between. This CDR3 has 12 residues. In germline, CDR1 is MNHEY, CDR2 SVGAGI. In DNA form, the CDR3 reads TGTGCCACTGAGGGCAACCAAGAGACCCAGTACTTC. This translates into CATEGNQETQYF.

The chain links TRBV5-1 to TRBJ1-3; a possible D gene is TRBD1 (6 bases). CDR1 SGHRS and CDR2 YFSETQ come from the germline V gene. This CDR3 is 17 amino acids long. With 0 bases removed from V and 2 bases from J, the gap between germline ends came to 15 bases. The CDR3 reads CASSLEYQGRTGNTIYF. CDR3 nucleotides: TGCGCCAGCAGCTTGGAGTATCAGGGGAGAACTGGAAACACCATATATTTT. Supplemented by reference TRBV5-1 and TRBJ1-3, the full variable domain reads KAGVTQTPRYLIKTRGQQVTLSCSPISGHRSVSWYQQTPGQGLQFLFEYFSETQRNKGNFPGRFSGRQFSNSRSEMNVSTLELGDSALYLCASSLEYQGRTGNTIYFGEGSWLTVV.

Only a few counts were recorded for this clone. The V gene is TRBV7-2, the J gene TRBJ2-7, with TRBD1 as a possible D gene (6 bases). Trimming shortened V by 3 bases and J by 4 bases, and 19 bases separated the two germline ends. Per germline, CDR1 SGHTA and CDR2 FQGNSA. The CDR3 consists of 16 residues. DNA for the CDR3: TGTGCCAGCAGCTTCCAAATACACAGGGAAGGGTACGAGCAGTACTTC. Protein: CASSFQIHREGYEQYF.

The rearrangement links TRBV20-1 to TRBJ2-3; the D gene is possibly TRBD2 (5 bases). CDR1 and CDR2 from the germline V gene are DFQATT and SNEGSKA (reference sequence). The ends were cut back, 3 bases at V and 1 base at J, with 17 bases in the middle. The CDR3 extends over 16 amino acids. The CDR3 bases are TGCAGTGCTAGTCCGTCGAGGCGGGCGGGCACAGATACGCAGTATTTT. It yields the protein CSASPSRRAGTDTQYF.

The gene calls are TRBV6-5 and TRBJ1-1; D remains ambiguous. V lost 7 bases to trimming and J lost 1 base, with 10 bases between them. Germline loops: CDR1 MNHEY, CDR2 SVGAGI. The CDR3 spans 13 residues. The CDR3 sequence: CASNGQPNTEAFF. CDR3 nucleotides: TGTGCCAGCAATGGGCAGCCGAACACTGAAGCTTTCTTT.

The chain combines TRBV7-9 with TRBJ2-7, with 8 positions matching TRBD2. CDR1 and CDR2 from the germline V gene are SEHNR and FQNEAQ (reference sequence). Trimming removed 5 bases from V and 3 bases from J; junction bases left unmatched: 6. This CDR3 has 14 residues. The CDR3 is CASSPGTSLYEQYF. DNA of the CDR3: TGTGCCAGCAGCCCCGGGACTAGTCTCTACGAGCAGTACTTC. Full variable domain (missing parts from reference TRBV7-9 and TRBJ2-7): DTGVSQNPRHKITKRGQNVTFRCDPISEHNRLYWYRQTLGQGPEFLTYFQNEAQLEKSRLLSDRFSAERPKGSFSTLEIQRTEQGDSAMYLCASSPGTSLYEQYFGPGTRLTVT.

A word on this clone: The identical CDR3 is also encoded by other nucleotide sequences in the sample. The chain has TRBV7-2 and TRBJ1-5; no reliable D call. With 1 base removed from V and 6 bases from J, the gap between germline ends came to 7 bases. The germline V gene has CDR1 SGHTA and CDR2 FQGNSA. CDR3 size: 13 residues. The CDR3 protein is CASSLGAGQPQHF. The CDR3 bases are TGTGCCAGCAGCTTAGGGGCGGGTCAGCCCCAGCATTTT.

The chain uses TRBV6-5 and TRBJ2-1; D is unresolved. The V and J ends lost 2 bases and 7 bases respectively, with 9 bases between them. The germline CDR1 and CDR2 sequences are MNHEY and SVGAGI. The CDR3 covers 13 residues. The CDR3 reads CASSYSRANEQFF. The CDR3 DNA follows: TGTGCCAGCAGTTACAGCCGAGCAAATGAGCAGTTCTTC.

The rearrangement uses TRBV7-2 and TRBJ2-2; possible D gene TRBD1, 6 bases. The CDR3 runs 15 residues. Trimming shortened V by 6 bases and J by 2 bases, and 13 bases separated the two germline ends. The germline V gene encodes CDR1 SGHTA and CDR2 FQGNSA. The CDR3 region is CASSRWTANTGELFF. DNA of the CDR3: TGTGCCAGCAGTCGTTGGACAGCAAACACCGGGGAGCTGTTTTTT.

The CDR3 is CASSVSPSFYTF. The CDR3 DNA reads TGTGCCAGCAGCGTATCCCCGAGCTTCTACACCTTC. The chain has TRBV9 and TRBJ1-2; D ambiguous. Per germline, CDR1 SGDLS and CDR2 YYNGEE. The CDR3 consists of 12 residues. V gave up 1 base and J gave up 10 bases, with 11 bases separating them.

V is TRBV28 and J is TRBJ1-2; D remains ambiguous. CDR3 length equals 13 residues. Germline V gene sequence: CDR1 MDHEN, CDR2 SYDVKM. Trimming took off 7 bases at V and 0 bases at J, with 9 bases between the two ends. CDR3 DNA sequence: TGTGCCAGCATTGGCCCAGCTAACTATGGCTACACCTTC. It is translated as CASIGPANYGYTF.